This TCR beta chain was sequenced during a study of cytomegalovirus exposure and HLA in healthy donors. Study results and limitations: What was likely a sequencing artifact was a cluster of highly shared sequence variants. Later analysis revealed greater clonal expansion in HLA-associated TCR beta chains than in equally common others.

Use of 60 Vbeta and 13 Jbeta primers characterized the PCR. Generated by immunoSEQ multiplex PCR, the TCRdb table keeps only in-frame clones and is missing some. The sample yields some 99,000 clones, 81% seen once. CDR3 length: 18 amino acids. The germline gives CDR1 SEHNR, CDR2 FQNEAQ (reference sequence). Turning to this clone: Its antigen remains unknown. Sequence at one end of the junction differs from germline and may be a read error.

Unrecorded immune exposure was likely among donors, who were nominally healthy when sampled. Material: PBMCs. The chain is built from TRBV7-9 and TRBJ2-7; the D is unclear. The TCR comes from a woman aged 25 to 39 in good health and CMV-seronegative. Here the CDR3 DNA reads TGTTCCAGCAGCTTTGGTTTCTTGTTCGAGTCCCACTCCTACGAGCAGTACTTC. This gives the protein CSSSFGFLFESHSYEQYF.